The 8 T cell receptor beta chains reported below all come from one sample, sequenced in a study of tumor and adjacent non-tumor tissue in lung cancer. TCRbeta libraries were built with three rounds of nested PCR, modified from ARM-PCR. TCRdb itself ran the multiplex PCR reads through MiXCR, one entry per CDR3 protein. The repertoire holds 90,000 to 110,000 distinct CDR3 sequences, with 60% to 65% as singletons. The template was RNA from unsorted bulk tissue. More than 3 cm separated this lung sample from the edge of the tumor. Specimen: distant non-tumor lung tissue. Receptor source: a man between 60 and 75 years old with non-small cell lung cancer.

To note about this clonotype: A much larger clonotype is one base distant, so this may be a read error. The chain uses TRBV7-8 and TRBJ1-1, with D tentatively TRBD1 (5 bases). Germline V gene data show CDR1 as SGHVS and CDR2 as FQNEAQ. CDR3 length: 12 residues. V was trimmed by 0 bases and J by 10 bases, leaving 9 bases between them. The DNA of the CDR3 is TGTGCCAGCAGCTTAGCGCAGGGTGGAGCTTTCTTT. Its protein is CASSLAQGGAFF.

The rearrangement uses TRBV27 and TRBJ2-3; weak D call: TRBD2 (5 bases). Germline loops: CDR1 MNHEY, CDR2 SMNVEV (reference sequence). The CDR3 is 17 amino acids. Trimming stripped 5 bases from V and 8 bases from J, with 26 bases between. CDR3 DNA sequence: TGTGCCAGCAGTGATAGTCCCTGGACTCGGCCACGAGGTACGCAGTATTTT. Amino acids: CASSDSPWTRPRGTQYF.

The gene calls are TRBV29-1 and TRBJ2-5; D could derive from TRBD1 or TRBD2 (5 bases each). The germline V gene encodes CDR1 SQVTM and CDR2 ANQGSEA. The CDR3 is 10 amino acids. V lost 2 bases and J 13 bases, leaving 11 bases between the germline ends. CDR3 loop: CSVEWGFLYF. As DNA, the CDR3 is TGCAGCGTTGAATGGGGGTTTCTGTACTTC.

As to this clonotype: With a much larger clone just one base away, this may be a read error. This chain joins TRBV6-2 or TRBV6-3 and TRBJ2-7; a weak D match, TRBD1 (5 bases). This CDR3 contains 14 residues. CDR1 and CDR2 from the germline V gene are MNHEY and SVGEGT. CDR3 protein: CANSLGHSSYEQYF. The CDR3 bases are TGTGCCAACAGTCTTGGACATAGCTCCTACGAGCAGTACTTC.

This clonotype was recorded a few times. V gene TRBV5-1 combines with J gene TRBJ2-5; 10 bases are shared with TRBD2. This CDR3 spans 16 amino acids. V was clipped by 4 bases and J by 0 bases; unmatched bases: 6. CDR1 is SGHRS, CDR2 YFSETQ, per germline. CDR3: CASSKREGSYQETQYF. The CDR3 DNA reads TGCGCCAGCAGCAAGCGGGAGGGCTCGTACCAAGAGACCCAGTACTTC. Supplemented by reference TRBV5-1 and TRBJ2-5, the full variable domain reads KAGVTQTPRYLIKTRGQQVTLSCSPISGHRSVSWYQQTPGQGLQFLFEYFSETQRNKGNFPGRFSGRQFSNSRSEMNVSTLELGDSALYLCASSKREGSYQETQYFGPGTRLLVL.

This clonotype was recorded many times. V usage is TRBV4-1 and J usage is TRBJ1-1; no clear D. The CDR3 has 14 residues. Trimming cost V 1 base and J 4 bases, with 10 bases left between them. CDR1 MGHRA and CDR2 YSYEKL come from the germline V gene. Here the CDR3 DNA reads TGCGCCAGCAGCCAAGGCCGGATGAGCACTGAAGCTTTCTTT. This sequence encodes CASSQGRMSTEAFF.

This clonotype is categorized as medium-sized. This chain joins TRBV11-3 and TRBJ2-1; 12 nucleotides agree with TRBD2. Losses at the gene ends were 5 bases for V and 9 bases for J; bases not matched to a gene: 5. The CDR3 sequence is 14 residues long. Germline CDR1 and CDR2: SGHNT and YENEEA. CDR3 in amino acids: CASSRLAGGLEQFF. DNA for the CDR3: TGTGCCAGCAGCCGCCTAGCGGGAGGGCTTGAGCAGTTCTTC.

This clonotype was detected ten times or more. V usage is TRBV30 and J usage is TRBJ2-5; 12 bases map to TRBD2. The CDR3 length is 15 residues. Germline loops: CDR1 GTSNPN, CDR2 SVGIG (reference sequence). The J segment lost 0 bases and the V segment lost 3 bases, leaving 2 bases of the junction unmatched. The CDR3 bases are TGTGCCTGGAGCCGGACTAGCGGGAACCAAGAGACCCAGTACTTC. This encodes CAWSRTSGNQETQYF. The full variable domain, rest sourced from reference TRBV30 and TRBJ2-5, is SQTIHQWPATLVQPVGSPLSLECTVEGTSNPNLYWYRQAAGRGLQLLFYSVGIGQISSEVPQNLSASRPQDRQFILSSKKLLLSDSGFYLCAWSRTSGNQETQYFGPGTRLLVL.